The source of this TCR beta chain is a study of shared clonotypes between healthy human individuals. Study at large: Per donor, CD8 memory used one plate, CD8 naive used two, CD4 memory used three and CD4 naive used three. Study results and limitations: Few donors limited the genetic and exposure-history diversity represented. Apart from blood, nothing was sampled; tissue repertoires likely differ.

Germline V lookup: CDR1 SGDLS, CDR2 YYNGEE. The CDR3 has 16 residues. J gave up 2 bases and V 4 bases, and 7 bases lay outside the gene matches. Here immunoSEQ multiplex PCR was the method, and the copy in TCRdb shows in-frame clones only, minus some. The table lists roughly 2.5 million clones, approximately 90% of them singletons. In the case of this clone: The antigen remains undetermined.

The rearrangement links TRBV9 to TRBJ2-3; 10 nucleotides agree with TRBD2. The TCR sequence derives from a man aged 18 to 35 in good health. The sequencing sample was made of naive CD4+ T cells sorted from blood. The subset is: CD45RA+ positively selected. The CDR3 DNA reads as TGTGCCAGCAGCATGCTAGCGGGAGAAACCACAGATACGCAGTATTTT. Its protein is CASSMLAGETTDTQYF.